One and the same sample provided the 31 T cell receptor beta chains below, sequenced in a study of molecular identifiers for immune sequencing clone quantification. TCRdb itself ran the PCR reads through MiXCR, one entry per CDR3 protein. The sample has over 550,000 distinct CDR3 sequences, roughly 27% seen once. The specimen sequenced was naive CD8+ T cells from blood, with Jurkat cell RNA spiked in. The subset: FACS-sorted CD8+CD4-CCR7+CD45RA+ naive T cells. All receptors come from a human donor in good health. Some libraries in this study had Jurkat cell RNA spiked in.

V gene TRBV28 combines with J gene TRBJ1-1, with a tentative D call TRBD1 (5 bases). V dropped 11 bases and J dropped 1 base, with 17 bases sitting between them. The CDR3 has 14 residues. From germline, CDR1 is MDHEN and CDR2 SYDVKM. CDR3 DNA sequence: TGTGCCGCAAGTCCCCTCAGGGAGAACACTGAAGCTTTCTTT. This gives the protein CAASPLRENTEAFF.

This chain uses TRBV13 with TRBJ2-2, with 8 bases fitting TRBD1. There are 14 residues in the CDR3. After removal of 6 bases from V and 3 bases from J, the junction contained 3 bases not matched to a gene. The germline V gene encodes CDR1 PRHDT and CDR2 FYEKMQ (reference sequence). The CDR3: CASRVQGDTGELFF. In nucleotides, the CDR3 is TGTGCCAGCAGGGTACAGGGGGACACCGGGGAGCTGTTTTTT.

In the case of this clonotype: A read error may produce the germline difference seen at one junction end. For the CDR3, the DNA is TGTGCCAGCAGTGAAGGGGCAGGGGGGAATCGGCCCCAGCATTTT. Its protein product is CASSEGAGGNRPQHF. The chain recombines TRBV2 with TRBJ1-5, with 7 bases aligning to TRBD1. CDR1 is SNHLY and CDR2 is FYNNEI in the germline V gene. The CDR3 sequence is 15 residues long. Based on the CDR3 plus reference TRBV2 and TRBJ1-5, the full variable domain is EPEVTQTPSHQVTQMGQEVILRCVPISNHLYFYWYRQILGQKVEFLVSFYNNEISEKSEIFDDQFSVERPDGSNFTLKIRSTKLEDSAMYFCASSEGAGGNRPQHFGDGTRLSIL.

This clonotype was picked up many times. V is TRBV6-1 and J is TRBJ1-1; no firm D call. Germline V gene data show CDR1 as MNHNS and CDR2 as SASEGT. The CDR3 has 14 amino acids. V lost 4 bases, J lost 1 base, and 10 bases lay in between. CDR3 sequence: CASSAADENTEAFF. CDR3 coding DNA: TGTGCCAGCAGTGCGGCCGACGAGAACACTGAAGCTTTCTTT.

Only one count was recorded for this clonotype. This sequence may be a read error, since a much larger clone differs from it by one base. The CDR3 bases are TGTGCCAGCACGGGCCTGGTCGCGACTGAAGCTTTCTTT. This encodes CASTGLVATEAFF. V is TRBV12-3 or TRBV12-4 and J is TRBJ1-1; D is uncertain. Trimming shortened V by 7 bases and J by 5 bases, and 14 bases separated the two germline ends. This CDR3 region has 13 residues.

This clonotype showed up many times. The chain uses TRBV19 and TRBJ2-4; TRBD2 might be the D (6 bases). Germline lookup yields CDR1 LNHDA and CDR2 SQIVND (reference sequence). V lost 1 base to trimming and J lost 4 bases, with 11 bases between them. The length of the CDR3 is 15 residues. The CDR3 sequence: CASSIATRGKNIQYF. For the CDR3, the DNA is TGTGCCAGTAGTATAGCGACTAGAGGAAAAAACATTCAGTACTTC.

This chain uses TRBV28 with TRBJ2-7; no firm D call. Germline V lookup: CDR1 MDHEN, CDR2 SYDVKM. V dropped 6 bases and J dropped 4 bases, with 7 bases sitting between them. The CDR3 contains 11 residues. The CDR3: CASRDPYEQYF. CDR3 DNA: TGTGCCAGCAGGGATCCTTACGAGCAGTACTTC.

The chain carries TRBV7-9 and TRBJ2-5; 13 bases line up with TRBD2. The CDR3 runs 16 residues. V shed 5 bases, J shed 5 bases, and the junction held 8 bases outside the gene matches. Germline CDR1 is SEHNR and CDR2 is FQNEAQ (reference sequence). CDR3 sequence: CASSHTSGGAWETQYF. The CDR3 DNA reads TGTGCCAGCAGCCACACTAGCGGGGGGGCCTGGGAGACCCAGTACTTC.

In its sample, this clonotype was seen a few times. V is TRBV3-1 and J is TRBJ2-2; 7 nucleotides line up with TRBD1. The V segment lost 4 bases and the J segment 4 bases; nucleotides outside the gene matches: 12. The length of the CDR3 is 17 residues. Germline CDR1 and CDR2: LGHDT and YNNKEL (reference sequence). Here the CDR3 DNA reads TGTGCCAGCAGCCTAAGCCAGACAGGGAAGGGCACCGGGGAGCTGTTTTTT. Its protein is CASSLSQTGKGTGELFF.

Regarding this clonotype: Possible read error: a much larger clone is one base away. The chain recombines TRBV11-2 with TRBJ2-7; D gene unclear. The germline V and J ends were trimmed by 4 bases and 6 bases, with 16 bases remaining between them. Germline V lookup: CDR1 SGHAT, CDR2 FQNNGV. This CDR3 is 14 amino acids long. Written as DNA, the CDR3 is TGTGCCAGCAGCTCCCCTGCCCTTACCTGCGAGCAGTACTTC. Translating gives CASSSPALTCEQYF.

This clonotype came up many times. In DNA form, the CDR3 reads TGTGCCAGCAGTTTATTACGGCCGGGACTCGAGATCCAATACGAGCAGTACTTC. Translated: CASSLLRPGLEIQYEQYF. The rearrangement joins TRBV27 to TRBJ2-7; D possibly corresponds to TRBD2 (6 bases). The V gene lost 1 base and the J gene lost 4 bases, with 23 bases spanning the gap. In germline, CDR1 is MNHEY, CDR2 SMNVEV (reference sequence). This CDR3 spans 18 amino acids.

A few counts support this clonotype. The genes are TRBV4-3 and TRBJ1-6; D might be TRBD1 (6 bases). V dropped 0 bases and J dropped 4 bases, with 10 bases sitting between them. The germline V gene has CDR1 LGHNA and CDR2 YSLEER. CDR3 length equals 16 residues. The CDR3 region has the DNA TGCGCCAGCAGCCAAGAAAGGGGGTGGTATAATTCACCCCTCCACTTT. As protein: CASSQERGWYNSPLHF.

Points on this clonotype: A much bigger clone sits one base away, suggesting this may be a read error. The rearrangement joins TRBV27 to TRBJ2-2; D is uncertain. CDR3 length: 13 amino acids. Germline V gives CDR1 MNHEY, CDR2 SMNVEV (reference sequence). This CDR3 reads CASSFGNPGELFF. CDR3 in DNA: TGTGCCAGCAGTTTTGGGAACCCCGGGGAGCTGTTTTTT.

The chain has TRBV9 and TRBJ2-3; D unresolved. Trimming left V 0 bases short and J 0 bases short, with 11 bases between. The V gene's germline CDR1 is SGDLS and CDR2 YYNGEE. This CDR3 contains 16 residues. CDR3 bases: TGTGCCAGCAGCGTAGGTTCCTACTTGAGCACAGATACGCAGTATTTT. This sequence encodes CASSVGSYLSTDTQYF.

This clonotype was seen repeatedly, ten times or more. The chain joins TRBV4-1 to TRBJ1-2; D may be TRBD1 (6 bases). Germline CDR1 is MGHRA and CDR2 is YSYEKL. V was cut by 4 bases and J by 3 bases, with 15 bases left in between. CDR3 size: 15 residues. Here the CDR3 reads CASSPKQGSYYGYTF. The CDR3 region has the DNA TGCGCCAGCAGCCCGAAACAGGGTTCGTACTATGGCTACACCTTC.

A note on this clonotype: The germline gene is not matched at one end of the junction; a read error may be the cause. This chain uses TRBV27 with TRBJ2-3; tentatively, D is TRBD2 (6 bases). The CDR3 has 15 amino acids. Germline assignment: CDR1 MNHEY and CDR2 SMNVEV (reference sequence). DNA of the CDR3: TGTGCCAGCAGTTTATTTGCGGGGAGCACAGGTACGCAGTATTTT. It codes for CASSLFAGSTGTQYF.

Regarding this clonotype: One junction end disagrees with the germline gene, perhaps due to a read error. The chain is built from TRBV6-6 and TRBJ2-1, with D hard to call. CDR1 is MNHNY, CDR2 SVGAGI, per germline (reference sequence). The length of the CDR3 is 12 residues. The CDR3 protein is CASSYIYNEQLF. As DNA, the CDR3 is TGTGCCAGCAGTTACATTTACAATGAGCAGCTCTTC.

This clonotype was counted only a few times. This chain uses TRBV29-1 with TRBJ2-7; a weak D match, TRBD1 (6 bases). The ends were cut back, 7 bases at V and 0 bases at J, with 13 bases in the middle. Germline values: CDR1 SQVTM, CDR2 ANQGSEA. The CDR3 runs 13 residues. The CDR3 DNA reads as TGCAGCGCAACCGGACAGAACTCCTACGAGCAGTACTTC. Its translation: CSATGQNSYEQYF.

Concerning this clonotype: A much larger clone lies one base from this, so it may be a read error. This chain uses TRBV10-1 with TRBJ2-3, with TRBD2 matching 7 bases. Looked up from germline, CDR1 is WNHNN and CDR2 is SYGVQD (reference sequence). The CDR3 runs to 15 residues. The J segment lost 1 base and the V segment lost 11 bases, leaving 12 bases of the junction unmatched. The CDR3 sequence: CAGSQSGGGTDTQYF. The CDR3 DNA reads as TGCGCCGGCTCCCAGTCGGGGGGTGGCACAGATACGCAGTATTTT.

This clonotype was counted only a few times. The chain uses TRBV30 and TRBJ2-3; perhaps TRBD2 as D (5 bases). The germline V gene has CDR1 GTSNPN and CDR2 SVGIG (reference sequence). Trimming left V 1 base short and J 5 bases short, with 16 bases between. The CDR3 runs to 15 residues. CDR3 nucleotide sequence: TGTGCCTGGAGTGGGCTAGCTTCCCTAGTAGATACGCAGTATTTT. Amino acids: CAWSGLASLVDTQYF. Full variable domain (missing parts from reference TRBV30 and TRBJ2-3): SQTIHQWPATLVQPVGSPLSLECTVEGTSNPNLYWYRQAAGRGLQLLFYSVGIGQISSEVPQNLSASRPQDRQFILSSKKLLLSDSGFYLCAWSGLASLVDTQYFGPGTRLTVL.

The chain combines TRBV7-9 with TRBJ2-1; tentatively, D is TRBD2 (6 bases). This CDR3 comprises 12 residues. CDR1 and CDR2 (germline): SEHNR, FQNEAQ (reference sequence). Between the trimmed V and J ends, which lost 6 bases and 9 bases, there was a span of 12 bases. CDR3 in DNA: TGTGCCAGCAGTCCTGCGGGGATTGAGCAGTTCTTC. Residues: CASSPAGIEQFF.

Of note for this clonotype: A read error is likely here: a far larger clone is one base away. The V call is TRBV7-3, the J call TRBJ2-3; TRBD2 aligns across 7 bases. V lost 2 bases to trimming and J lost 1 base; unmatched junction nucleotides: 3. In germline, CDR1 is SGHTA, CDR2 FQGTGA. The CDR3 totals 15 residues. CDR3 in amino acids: CASSLFAGGTDTQYF. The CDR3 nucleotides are TGTGCCAGCAGCTTATTTGCGGGGGGCACAGATACGCAGTATTTT.

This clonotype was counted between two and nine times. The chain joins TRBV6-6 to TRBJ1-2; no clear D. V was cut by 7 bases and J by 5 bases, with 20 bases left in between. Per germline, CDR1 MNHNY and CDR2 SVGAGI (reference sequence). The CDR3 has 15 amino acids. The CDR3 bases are TGTGCCAGCACCGTGACCGATTCAGGAGTTTATGGCTACACCTTC. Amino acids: CASTVTDSGVYGYTF.

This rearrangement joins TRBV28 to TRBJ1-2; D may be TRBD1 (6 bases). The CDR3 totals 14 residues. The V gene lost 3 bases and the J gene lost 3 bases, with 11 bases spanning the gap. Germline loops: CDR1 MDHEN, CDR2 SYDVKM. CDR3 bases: TGTGCCAGCAGTTTTAGACAGGTTGACTATGGCTACACCTTC. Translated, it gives CASSFRQVDYGYTF.

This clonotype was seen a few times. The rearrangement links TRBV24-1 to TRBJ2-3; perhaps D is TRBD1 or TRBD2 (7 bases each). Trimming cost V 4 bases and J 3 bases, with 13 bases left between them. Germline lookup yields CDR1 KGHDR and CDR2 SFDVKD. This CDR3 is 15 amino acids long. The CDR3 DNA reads TGTGCCACCAGTGAAAGACAGGGAGGGACAGATACGCAGTATTTT. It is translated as CATSERQGGTDTQYF.

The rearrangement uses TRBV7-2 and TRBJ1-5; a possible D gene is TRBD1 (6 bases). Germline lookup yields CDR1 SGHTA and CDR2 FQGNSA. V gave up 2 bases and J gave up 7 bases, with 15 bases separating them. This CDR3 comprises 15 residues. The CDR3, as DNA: TGTGCCAGCAGCTTATATGGGGGCCCAGGGCAGCCCCAGCATTTT. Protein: CASSLYGGPGQPQHF.

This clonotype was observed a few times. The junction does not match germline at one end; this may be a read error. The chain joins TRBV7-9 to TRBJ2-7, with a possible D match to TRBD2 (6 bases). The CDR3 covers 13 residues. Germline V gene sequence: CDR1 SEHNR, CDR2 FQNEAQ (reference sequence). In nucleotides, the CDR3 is TGTGCCAGCGTGGGGGGAAGCTCCTACGGGCAGTACTTC. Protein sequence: CASVGGSSYGQYF.

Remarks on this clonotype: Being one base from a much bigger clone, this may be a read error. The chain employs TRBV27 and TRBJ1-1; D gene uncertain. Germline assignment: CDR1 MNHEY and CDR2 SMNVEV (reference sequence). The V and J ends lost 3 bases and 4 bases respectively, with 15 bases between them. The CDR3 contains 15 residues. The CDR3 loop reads CASSFQAGISTEAFF. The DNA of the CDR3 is TGTGCCAGCAGTTTTCAGGCTGGGATTAGCACTGAAGCTTTCTTT.

The CDR3 sequence is CASSQHVGLYNSPLHF. CDR3 DNA sequence: TGTGCCAGCAGCCAACACGTGGGGCTCTATAATTCACCCCTCCACTTT. The chain combines TRBV7-2 with TRBJ1-6; D is possibly TRBD1 (5 bases). CDR1 and CDR2 from the germline V gene are SGHTA and FQGNSA. This CDR3 is 16 amino acids long. Trimming removed 5 bases at V and 3 bases at J, with 14 bases between.

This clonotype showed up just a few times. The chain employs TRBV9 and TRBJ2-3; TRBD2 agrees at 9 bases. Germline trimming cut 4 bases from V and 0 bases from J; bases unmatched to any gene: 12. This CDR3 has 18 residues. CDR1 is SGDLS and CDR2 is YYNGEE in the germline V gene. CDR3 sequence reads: CASSHAGGPSSSTDTQYF. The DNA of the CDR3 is TGTGCCAGCAGCCATGCGGGGGGGCCCAGTTCGAGCACAGATACGCAGTATTTT.

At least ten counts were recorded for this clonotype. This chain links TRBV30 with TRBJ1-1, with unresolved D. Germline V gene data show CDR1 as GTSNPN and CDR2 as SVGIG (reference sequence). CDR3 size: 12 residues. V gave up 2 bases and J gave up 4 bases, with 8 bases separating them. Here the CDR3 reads CAWSPIGTEAFF. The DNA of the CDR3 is TGTGCCTGGAGTCCCATCGGCACTGAAGCTTTCTTT.